The 22 T cell receptor beta chains presented below share a single source sample, sequenced in a study of cytomegalovirus exposure and HLA in healthy donors. With 60 Vbeta and 13 Jbeta primers, the PCR was carried out. Measured with immunoSEQ multiplex PCR; TCRdb has only the in-frame clones, and not every one. The data contain 180,000 or so clones, about 79% of them singletons. The material sequenced was PBMCs. The source of these receptors is a woman in her 50s in good health and CMV-seronegative.

CDR3 loop: CASSQADRGKNEQYF. Here the CDR3 DNA reads TGCGCCAGCAGCCAGGCTGACAGGGGAAAGAACGAGCAGTACTTC. The chain combines TRBV4-1 with TRBJ2-7; 8 nucleotides align to TRBD1. The CDR3 consists of 15 residues. J lost 5 bases, V lost 3 bases, and 9 bases had no gene match. The germline CDR1 and CDR2 sequences are MGHRA and YSYEKL.

The chain carries TRBV7-9 and TRBJ2-3; maybe TRBD1 (6 bases). Deletions cut 5 bases from V and 4 bases from J, with 16 bases between. Germline-derived CDR1 and CDR2 are SEHNR and FQNEAQ (reference sequence). The length of the CDR3 is 15 residues. CDR3 nucleotide sequence: TGTGCCAGCAGCCTCTACAGGGATATAGCAGATACGCAGTATTTT. Protein product: CASSLYRDIADTQYF.

The CDR3 loop is CAWSRRDAGNTIYF. The CDR3 nucleotides read TGTGCCTGGAGTAGGAGGGACGCTGGAAACACCATATATTTT. The chain is built from TRBV30 and TRBJ1-3; possible D gene TRBD1, 5 bases. The V gene lost 2 bases and the J gene lost 2 bases, with 10 bases spanning the gap. CDR1 is GTSNPN and CDR2 is SVGIG in the germline V gene (reference sequence). The length of the CDR3 is 14 residues.

The rearrangement links TRBV6-1 to TRBJ1-5, with D perhaps matching TRBD1 (6 bases). Germline values: CDR1 MNHNS, CDR2 SASEGT. The V end was cut by 7 bases, the J end by 2 bases, with 9 bases between. The CDR3 covers 13 residues. CDR3 residues: CASNRAGNQPQHF. In nucleotides, the CDR3 is TGTGCCAGCAACAGGGCGGGCAATCAGCCCCAGCATTTT.

V and J are TRBV11-2 and TRBJ1-2; D remains ambiguous. V lost 0 bases and J 8 bases, leaving 16 bases between the germline ends. Per germline, CDR1 SGHAT and CDR2 FQNNGV. CDR3 size: 15 residues. CDR3 nucleotides: TGTGCCAGCAGCTTAGATCCCGGGAGAGAGGGCGGCTACACCTTC. Residues: CASSLDPGREGGYTF.

The CDR3 reads CAISNPGGVEETQYF. The CDR3 nucleotides read TGTGCCATCAGTAACCCGGGGGGTGTGGAAGAGACCCAGTACTTC. V gene TRBV10-3 combines with J gene TRBJ2-5, with TRBD2 matching over 7 bases. J lost 3 bases, V lost 5 bases, and 9 bases had no gene match. This CDR3 spans 15 amino acids. Germline V gene sequence: CDR1 ENHRY, CDR2 SYGVKD.

The genes are TRBV7-9 and TRBJ2-3, with D perhaps matching TRBD1 (7 bases). CDR1 and CDR2 (germline): SEHNR, FQNEAQ (reference sequence). Trimming took 8 bases from V and 2 from J, leaving 11 bases between them. This CDR3 spans 13 amino acids. For the CDR3, the DNA is TGTGCCAGCGGCGGGACAGCCACAGATACGCAGTATTTT. Translation: CASGGTATDTQYF.

The chain employs TRBV7-9 and TRBJ2-7; 10 bases fit TRBD1. Germline CDR1 reads SEHNR; CDR2 reads FQNEAQ (reference sequence). The CDR3 extends over 14 amino acids. The V gene end was trimmed by 10 bases and the J gene end by 2 bases; junction bases not matched to a gene: 8. In DNA, the CDR3 is TGTGCCACCGAATGGGGACAGGGGACCTACGAGCAGTACTTC. This encodes CATEWGQGTYEQYF.

CDR3 bases: TGTGCCAGCAGCGTACAGCGGGAGGGCCTCTCTGGGGCCAACGTCCTGACTTTC. Its translation: CASSVQREGLSGANVLTF. This chain connects TRBV9 to TRBJ2-6; 10 bases are shared with TRBD2. The CDR3 covers 18 residues. Germline CDR1 reads SGDLS; CDR2 reads YYNGEE. The ends lost 1 base at V and 0 bases at J; junction bases unmatched: 4.

This chain links TRBV5-6 with TRBJ2-7; D not certain. V lost 2 bases to trimming and J lost 5 bases, with 11 bases between them. Per germline, CDR1 SGHDT and CDR2 YYEEEE. This CDR3 is 13 amino acids long. The CDR3 DNA reads TGTGCCAGCAGCTTAAGCAAGCACCACGAGCAGTACTTC. This encodes CASSLSKHHEQYF.

This clone was observed once. The chain recombines TRBV4-1 with TRBJ2-7; TRBD1 might be the D (5 bases). CDR3 length: 16 amino acids. The V end lost 1 base, the J end lost 4 bases, and 17 bases lay between the germline ends. Germline V gives CDR1 MGHRA, CDR2 YSYEKL. The CDR3 DNA reads as TGCGCCAGCAGCCAAGGGGTAGGGGTCATCTATTACGAGCAGTACTTC. Protein: CASSQGVGVIYYEQYF.

J is TRBJ2-7 and V is TRBV5-4; 12 bases fit TRBD1. The CDR3 length is 14 residues. J gave up 6 bases and V 4 bases, and 5 bases lay outside the gene matches. CDR1 and CDR2 (germline): SGHNT, YYREEE (reference sequence). CDR3 sequence reads: CASSRGQGAGEQYF. The DNA of the CDR3 is TGTGCCAGCAGCAGGGGACAGGGGGCGGGCGAGCAGTACTTC.

V gene TRBV9 combines with J gene TRBJ2-3; TRBD2 aligns across 9 bases. The CDR3 totals 17 residues. V lost 4 bases and J lost 4; bases outside the gene matches: 13. The germline V gene encodes CDR1 SGDLS and CDR2 YYNGEE. The CDR3 bases are TGTGCCAGCAGCCCGCGACTAGCGGCCTCGGAAGCAGATACGCAGTATTTT. It encodes CASSPRLAASEADTQYF.

The table lists this clone with a few counts. The V call is TRBV27, the J call TRBJ2-1; D is perhaps TRBD1 (5 bases). The germline V gene encodes CDR1 MNHEY and CDR2 SMNVEV (reference sequence). The CDR3 covers 14 residues. With 2 bases removed from V and 7 bases from J, the gap between germline ends came to 12 bases. CDR3 in amino acids: CASSLRQGTNEQFF. In DNA, the CDR3 is TGTGCCAGCAGTTTAAGGCAGGGCACGAATGAGCAGTTCTTC.

The sample holds a few counts of this clone. The chain carries TRBV9 and TRBJ2-5; TRBD1 might be the D (6 bases). This CDR3 is 15 amino acids long. Germline values: CDR1 SGDLS, CDR2 YYNGEE. The V end was cut by 4 bases, the J end by 0 bases, with 13 bases between. The chain's CDR3 is CASSLLQGYQETQYF. CDR3 nucleotide sequence: TGTGCCAGCAGCCTCTTACAGGGCTACCAAGAGACCCAGTACTTC.

This chain joins TRBV27 and TRBJ2-7, with 9 bases matching TRBD2. Losses at the gene ends were 5 bases for V and 4 bases for J; bases not matched to a gene: 21. Germline V CDR1 and CDR2: MNHEY, SMNVEV (reference sequence). This CDR3 is built from 19 residues. CDR3 DNA sequence: TGTGCCAGCAGTGGGGTGCGGGGTTCGGCTAGCGGGACTAAATACGAGCAGTACTTC. It codes for CASSGVRGSASGTKYEQYF.

The rearrangement uses TRBV27 and TRBJ1-2, with D possibly matching TRBD1 (6 bases). V lost 8 bases to trimming and J lost 7 bases, with 20 bases between them. This CDR3 region has 14 residues. Germline CDR1 is MNHEY and CDR2 is SMNVEV (reference sequence). The CDR3 sequence is CASFKPGDHAGYTF. The CDR3 DNA reads TGTGCCAGCTTCAAACCAGGGGATCATGCTGGCTACACCTTC.

This clone appeared a single time. V gene TRBV19 combines with J gene TRBJ1-3; unclear D gene. This CDR3 has 16 amino acids. The V end was cut by 6 bases, the J end by 0 bases, with 15 bases between. Looked up from germline, CDR1 is LNHDA and CDR2 is SQIVND (reference sequence). The CDR3 coding sequence is TGTGCCAGTAGACCGAGGTGGGAGCGCTCTGGAAACACCATATATTTT. Amino acid sequence: CASRPRWERSGNTIYF.

The V call is TRBV4-3, the J call TRBJ2-7, with a weak D call TRBD2 (6 bases). V lost 1 base, J lost 1 base, and 14 bases lay in between. Germline V gives CDR1 LGHNA, CDR2 YSLEER. The CDR3 length is 16 residues. The CDR3 region has the DNA TGCGCCAGCAGCCAAGGGGGGTCGGGAGTTTCCTACGAGCAGTACTTC. Protein: CASSQGGSGVSYEQYF.

This clone was counted a single time. The J gene is TRBJ2-3, the V gene TRBV5-1; 10 positions agree with TRBD2. Germline V gene data show CDR1 as SGHRS and CDR2 as YFSETQ. Trimming at V came to 4 bases and at J to 1 base, leaving 6 bases not matched to a gene. The CDR3 sequence is 16 residues long. CDR3: CASSPPGLAGTDTQYF. As DNA, the CDR3 is TGCGCCAGCAGCCCCCCCGGACTAGCGGGCACAGATACGCAGTATTTT.

This clone was counted a single time. This chain connects TRBV27 to TRBJ2-7; D is unclear. Germline V gene sequence: CDR1 MNHEY, CDR2 SMNVEV (reference sequence). The CDR3 sequence is 14 residues long. Between the trimmed V and J ends, which lost 2 bases and 3 bases, there was a span of 11 bases. The chain's CDR3 is CASSLLGKDYEQYF. The CDR3 DNA reads TGTGCCAGCAGTTTACTAGGCAAAGACTACGAGCAGTACTTC.

The V call is TRBV18, the J call TRBJ2-3; 9 positions agree with TRBD2. Germline CDR1 is KGHSH and CDR2 is LQKENI. V trimming: 3 bases; J trimming: 4 bases; junction bases outside the gene matches: 2. The CDR3 is 14 amino acids. As DNA, the CDR3 is TGTGCCAGCTCACCGGGACTAGCCCCAGATACGCAGTATTTT. This gives the protein CASSPGLAPDTQYF.